This T cell receptor (beta chain) was identified during a study of tissue T cells after allogeneic stem cell transplantation. TCRdb keeps only in-frame clones here, not all; method: immunoSEQ multiplex PCR. The table shows about 1,600 clones, with around four fifths occurring only once. As to this clone: Its antigen is undetermined.

The study, taken as a whole, reports: Shared clones across patients were few; motif clustering revealed tissue-specific shared signatures. Only a limited share of tissue TCRs appeared in blood or spleen.

The CDR3 is 14 residues long. V dropped 6 bases and J dropped 3; count of bases not matched to a gene: 3. Germline CDR1 and CDR2: SGHNT and YYREEE (reference sequence). Sample: liver tissue, taken at autopsy. The source is an older male patient with steroid-refractory graft-versus-host disease after an allogeneic stem cell transplant. The T cells may partly be graft donor cells. This chain joins TRBV5-4 and TRBJ2-2; 9 bases are shared with TRBD1. CDR3 sequence reads: CASTGTGYTGELFF. The DNA for the CDR3 is TGTGCCAGCACAGGGACAGGGTACACCGGGGAGCTGTTTTTT.